The 22 T cell receptor beta chains presented below share a single source sample, sequenced in a study of cytomegalovirus exposure and HLA in healthy donors. Here immunoSEQ multiplex PCR was the method, and the copy in TCRdb shows in-frame clones only, minus some. The data hold approximately 300,000 clones, with roughly 88% observed a single time. The source material was PBMCs. Receptors were obtained from a woman aged 18-35 years in good health and CMV-seronegative.

This rearrangement joins TRBV9 to TRBJ2-5; 7 bases are a match to TRBD2. This CDR3 spans 15 amino acids. Per the germline V gene, CDR1 is SGDLS and CDR2 is YYNGEE. Trimming removed 0 bases from V and 5 bases from J; junction bases left unmatched: 7. The CDR3 loop is CASSVVGGSHETQYF. CDR3 DNA: TGTGCCAGCAGCGTAGTGGGGGGGTCCCACGAGACCCAGTACTTC.

CDR3 DNA: TGTGCCAGCAGTCGGCAGGGGGTTCAGCCCCAGCATTTT. Translation: CASSRQGVQPQHF. The chain employs TRBV2 and TRBJ1-5; the match to TRBD1 covers 7 bases. This CDR3 is built from 13 residues. The germline CDR1 and CDR2 sequences are SNHLY and FYNNEI. J was trimmed by 6 bases and V by 5 bases; bases with no gene match: 4.

This chain connects TRBV5-6 to TRBJ1-2; D gene uncertain. The CDR3 sequence is 13 residues long. Germline CDR1 and CDR2: SGHDT and YYEEEE. Between the trimmed V and J ends, which lost 0 bases and 8 bases, there was a span of 11 bases. CDR3 sequence reads: CASSLDSPEGYTF. CDR3 coding DNA: TGTGCCAGCAGCTTGGACTCCCCGGAGGGCTACACCTTC.

The chain combines TRBV4-1 with TRBJ1-2; 7 nucleotides agree with TRBD1. The CDR3 runs to 12 residues. Germline trimming cut 4 bases from V and 10 bases from J; bases unmatched to any gene: 6. Germline CDR1 is MGHRA and CDR2 is YSYEKL. The CDR3 region is CASSLPGQIYTF. CDR3 in DNA: TGCGCCAGCAGCCTCCCGGGACAGATCTACACCTTC.

V is TRBV9 and J is TRBJ2-5; 10 nucleotides align to TRBD1. There are 17 residues in the CDR3. Germline lookup yields CDR1 SGDLS and CDR2 YYNGEE. V gave up 3 bases and J gave up 4 bases; unmatched junction bases: 12. The DNA of the CDR3 is TGTGCCAGCAGCGCCCAATCCGGGACAGGGGTACGAGAGACCCAGTACTTC. Translation: CASSAQSGTGVRETQYF.

The rearrangement joins TRBV7-2 to TRBJ2-7, with D possibly TRBD2 on 7 matching bases. In germline, CDR1 is SGHTA, CDR2 FQGNSA. This CDR3 spans 15 amino acids. Between the trimmed V and J ends, which lost 5 bases and 1 base, there was a span of 15 bases. CDR3 bases: TGTGCCAGCAGCCCCAGCAGGGGAGGGTCCTACGAGCAGTACTTC. It is translated as CASSPSRGGSYEQYF.

V usage is TRBV5-6 and J usage is TRBJ2-5; TRBD1 matches at 10 bases. Germline assignment: CDR1 SGHDT and CDR2 YYEEEE. V trimming: 4 bases; J trimming: 14 bases; junction bases outside the gene matches: 14. This CDR3 comprises 14 residues. The CDR3 DNA follows: TGTGCCAGCAGCCCCCTTGCCGGGACAGGGGCCCCCTACTTC. Residues: CASSPLAGTGAPYF.

This sequence joins TRBV11-3 and TRBJ2-2; unclear D gene. The CDR3 has 12 residues. CDR1 is SGHNT and CDR2 is YENEEA in the germline V gene. V was trimmed by 5 bases and J by 7 bases, leaving 8 bases between them. This CDR3 reads CASSPGSGELFF. The CDR3 region has the DNA TGTGCCAGCAGCCCAGGAAGCGGGGAGCTGTTTTTT.

The V gene is TRBV4-3, the J gene TRBJ1-1; D possibly corresponds to TRBD1 (5 bases). CDR3 length: 15 residues. Trimming took 4 bases from V and 0 from J, leaving 12 bases between them. Germline values: CDR1 LGHNA, CDR2 YSLEER. The CDR3 nucleotides read TGCGCCAGCAGCCTGACAGCCAAAATGAACACTGAAGCTTTCTTT. It specifies CASSLTAKMNTEAFF.

V is TRBV5-6 and J is TRBJ2-7; D is possibly TRBD1 (6 bases). This CDR3 is built from 14 residues. Trimming took 4 bases from V and 1 from J, leaving 12 bases between them. Germline-derived CDR1 and CDR2 are SGHDT and YYEEEE. CDR3 loop: CASSEWTVSYEQYF. In DNA form, the CDR3 reads TGTGCCAGCAGCGAGTGGACAGTATCCTACGAGCAGTACTTC.

V and J are TRBV13 and TRBJ2-1; TRBD2 is a possible D gene (6 bases). Germline-derived CDR1 and CDR2 are PRHDT and FYEKMQ (reference sequence). Trimming pared 2 bases from V and 7 bases from J, leaving 21 bases between. This CDR3 contains 17 residues. CDR3 in DNA: TGTGCCAGCAGCTTATTTATTCTCGTCGGGAGCGTAAATGAGCAGTTCTTC. Translated, it gives CASSLFILVGSVNEQFF.

The chain couples TRBV11-2 to TRBJ2-7; 13 bases fit TRBD2. Trimming took 5 bases from V and 4 from J; bases not matched to a gene: 5. Germline V CDR1 and CDR2: SGHAT, FQNNGV. CDR3 length: 15 residues. The CDR3 loop is CASSVPGLAGYEQYF. CDR3 in DNA: TGTGCCAGCAGCGTTCCGGGACTAGCGGGATACGAGCAGTACTTC.

The rearrangement joins TRBV6-5 to TRBJ1-2; 7 positions agree with TRBD1. Germline lookup yields CDR1 MNHEY and CDR2 SVGAGI. The ends lost 0 bases at V and 8 bases at J; junction bases unmatched: 12. The CDR3 is 16 residues long. The CDR3 here is CASSYSSRNRGNGYTF. CDR3 coding DNA: TGTGCCAGCAGTTACTCGAGTAGGAACAGGGGTAACGGCTACACCTTC.

This clone was observed a single time. J is TRBJ1-1 and V is TRBV4-1; D is uncertain. Germline CDR1 and CDR2: MGHRA and YSYEKL. The CDR3 covers 13 residues. The V and J ends lost 2 bases and 7 bases respectively, with 11 bases between them. CDR3 sequence reads: CASSQLPLSEAFF. The DNA for the CDR3 is TGCGCCAGCAGCCAACTACCCCTGAGTGAAGCTTTCTTT.

J is TRBJ2-1 and V is TRBV7-9, with TRBD1 matching 7 bases. V lost 5 bases, J lost 4 bases, and 5 bases stayed unmatched. Germline CDR1 is SEHNR and CDR2 is FQNEAQ (reference sequence). The CDR3 contains 14 residues. CDR3 sequence (DNA): TGTGCCAGCAGCCCTGGGACAGCTTACAATGAGCAGTTCTTC. Its protein product is CASSPGTAYNEQFF.

The V gene is TRBV6-5, the J gene TRBJ2-7, with TRBD1 as a possible D gene (5 bases). Germline V gives CDR1 MNHEY, CDR2 SVGAGI. The CDR3 has 16 residues. V shed 0 bases and J shed 0 bases, with 12 bases lying between them. This CDR3 is CASSYSRGWSSYEQYF. CDR3 nucleotides: TGTGCCAGCAGTTACTCAAGGGGCTGGAGCTCCTACGAGCAGTACTTC.

This chain uses TRBV29-1 with TRBJ2-3; D may be TRBD2 (5 bases). V lost 8 bases, J lost 6 bases, and 15 bases lay in between. Germline lookup yields CDR1 SQVTM and CDR2 ANQGSEA. The CDR3 contains 12 residues. CDR3 sequence: CSTRPGVDTQYF. CDR3 DNA: TGCAGCACTAGACCGGGCGTCGATACGCAGTATTTT.

This clone was observed once. The V and J genes are TRBV5-1 and TRBJ2-3, with TRBD1 matching over 11 bases. The V segment lost 4 bases and the J segment 1 base; nucleotides outside the gene matches: 5. Germline V gene data show CDR1 as SGHRS and CDR2 as YFSETQ. CDR3 length equals 16 residues. CDR3: CASSRGQGARTDTQYF. The CDR3 DNA sequence: TGCGCCAGCAGCCGTGGACAGGGGGCCCGCACAGATACGCAGTATTTT.

The CDR3 sequence: CASSSPDRWDQPQHF. DNA for the CDR3: TGTGCCAGCAGTTCCCCGGACAGGTGGGATCAGCCCCAGCATTTT. The chain is built from TRBV27 and TRBJ1-5, with 7 bases aligning to TRBD1. This CDR3 has 15 amino acids. CDR1 and CDR2 (germline): MNHEY, SMNVEV (reference sequence). V shed 4 bases, J shed 5 bases, and the junction held 8 bases outside the gene matches.

This sequence joins TRBV28 and TRBJ2-7; TRBD2 might be the D (6 bases). Germline V gene sequence: CDR1 MDHEN, CDR2 SYDVKM. V lost 2 bases to trimming and J lost 5 bases, with 7 bases between them. The CDR3 is made up of 12 amino acids. In DNA, the CDR3 is TGTGCCAGCAGTTTAGGAGGGAACGAGCAGTACTTC. It yields the protein CASSLGGNEQYF. The whole variable domain, remainder taken from reference TRBV28 and TRBJ2-7, is DVKVTQSSRYLVKRTGEKVFLECVQDMDHENMFWYRQDPGLGLRLIYFSYDVKMKEKGDIPEGYSVSREKKERFSLILESASTNQTSMYLCASSLGGNEQYFGPGTRLTVT.

The J gene is TRBJ2-7, the V gene TRBV5-1, with D possibly TRBD2 on 7 matching bases. Germline CDR1 SGHRS, CDR2 YFSETQ. V was trimmed by 0 bases and J by 5 bases, leaving 18 bases between them. The CDR3 is made up of 16 amino acids. The CDR3 DNA sequence: TGCGCCAGCAGCTTGGCCATCGGGGGGCAAGGAAACGAGCAGTACTTC. This codes for CASSLAIGGQGNEQYF. The whole variable domain, filled in from reference TRBV5-1 and TRBJ2-7, reads KAGVTQTPRYLIKTRGQQVTLSCSPISGHRSVSWYQQTPGQGLQFLFEYFSETQRNKGNFPGRFSGRQFSNSRSEMNVSTLELGDSALYLCASSLAIGGQGNEQYFGPGTRLTVT.

The chain carries TRBV7-3 and TRBJ2-7, with 9 positions matching TRBD1. The germline CDR1 and CDR2 sequences are SGHTA and FQGTGA. Trimming took 5 bases from V and 5 from J; bases not matched to a gene: 7. The CDR3 consists of 14 residues. The CDR3 spells CASSRTGAVDEQYF. CDR3 DNA sequence: TGTGCCAGCAGCCGGACAGGGGCTGTGGACGAGCAGTACTTC.